This T cell receptor beta chain appears in the sequencing data of a study of blood T cells in healthy people across ages. Together with a sample-barcoded 5' primer, a J-beta primer mix was included in a second PCR lasting roughly 6 to 12 cycles. Template switching added a 12-random-nucleotide identifier to every cDNA molecule. TCRdb reprocessed the 5' RACE reads via MiXCR and lists one record per CDR3 protein. The table records 600,000 to 1,000,000 distinct CDR3 sequences, 20% to 30% of them present only once. The CDR3 sequence is 16 residues long. Germline V gives CDR1 MNHEY, CDR2 SVGAGI. J was trimmed by 7 bases and V by 6 bases; bases with no gene match: 12. This clonotype was seen only a few times. The same sample was also studied in work on T cells of mothers and their children. That report adds: From each mother came over 9.5 million TCR beta CDR3 reads, and from each child came about 3 million.

The V and J genes are TRBV6-5 and TRBJ1-4, with TRBD1 matching over 9 bases. The sequence derives from a boy younger than 18 in good health. Material for sequencing was blood. The CDR3 loop reads CASRAGWDRVGEKLFF. Here the CDR3 DNA reads TGTGCCAGCAGGGCGGGCTGGGACAGGGTGGGTGAAAAACTGTTTTTT.